These 30 T cell receptor beta chains were all obtained from the same sample, sequenced in a study of blood T cells in healthy people across ages. A second PCR of 7 to 11 cycles used a sample-barcoded 5' primer and a J-beta primer mix. TCRdb reanalysed the 5' RACE reads using MiXCR and keeps one entry per CDR3 protein. The sample has fewer than 1.5 million distinct CDR3 sequences; about 43% are singletons. What was sequenced was blood. The receptors shown here come from a young woman in good health.

This rearrangement joins TRBV9 to TRBJ2-5; TRBD1 aligns across 9 bases. The end of the DNA fits TRBJ2-7 better, so the J call may be wrong. CDR1 is SGDLS and CDR2 is YYNGEE in the germline V gene. The CDR3 is 15 residues long. The CDR3 here is CASSVGGTGWNEQYF. In DNA, the CDR3 is TGTGCCAGCAGCGTAGGAGGGACAGGGTGGAACGAGCAGTACTTC.

This rearrangement joins TRBV6-1 to TRBJ2-5; D not resolved. CDR1 and CDR2 from the germline V gene are MNHNS and SASEGT. The CDR3 has 13 amino acids. Between the trimmed V and J ends, which lost 6 bases and 5 bases, there was a span of 13 bases. CDR3 nucleotides: TGTGCCAGCAGCACCGATTGGTGGGAGACCCAGTACTTC. Its protein is CASSTDWWETQYF.

The chain combines TRBV6-5 with TRBJ1-2; D not resolved. Germline CDR1 is MNHEY and CDR2 is SVGAGI. V gave up 7 bases and J gave up 5 bases, with 11 bases separating them. This CDR3 comprises 12 residues. The CDR3: CASKLDGYGYTF. The CDR3 bases are TGTGCCAGCAAACTGGACGGGTATGGCTACACCTTC.

This clonotype was detected only a few times. This CDR3 is CAISGGTGVNEQYF. In nucleotides, the CDR3 is TGTGCCATCAGTGGGGGGACAGGGGTGAACGAGCAGTACTTC. The genes are TRBV10-3 and TRBJ2-7, with TRBD1 identical over 10 bases. Losses at the gene ends were 4 bases for V and 5 bases for J; bases not matched to a gene: 5. The CDR3 length is 14 residues. Germline CDR1 and CDR2: ENHRY and SYGVKD.

To note about this clonotype: This clone may be a read error of a much larger clone one base away. V is TRBV29-1 and J is TRBJ2-1; perhaps TRBD1 as D (5 bases). Judging by the DNA end, TRBJ2-7 fits better; the J call may be wrong. The CDR3 contains 11 residues. Germline CDR1 is SQVTM and CDR2 is ANQGSEA. Here the CDR3 DNA reads TGCAGCGCAAATCAGGGTTACGAGCAGTACTTC. It codes for CSANQGYEQYF.

The chain carries TRBV12-3 or TRBV12-4 and TRBJ2-5; 12 bases line up with TRBD2. V gave up 3 bases and J gave up 4 bases; unmatched junction bases: 9. This CDR3 has 17 residues. The CDR3 loop reads CASSLLTSGSLGETQYF. In DNA form, the CDR3 reads TGTGCCAGCAGTTTGTTGACTAGCGGGAGTTTAGGAGAGACCCAGTACTTC.

This clonotype was picked up a small number of times. The chain combines TRBV2 with TRBJ2-5; D not certain. This CDR3 region has 15 residues. From germline, CDR1 is SNHLY and CDR2 FYNNEI. Trimming removed 4 bases from V and 0 bases from J, with 12 bases in between. Here the CDR3 reads CASSGQAANQETQYF. The CDR3 DNA is TGTGCCAGCAGTGGTCAGGCAGCTAACCAAGAGACCCAGTACTTC.

The V call is TRBV5-6, the J call TRBJ2-1; D may be TRBD1 (5 bases). Deletions cut 0 bases from V and 9 bases from J, with 13 bases between. This CDR3 is built from 14 residues. The germline V gene has CDR1 SGHDT and CDR2 YYEEEE. CDR3 DNA: TGTGCCAGCAGCTTGGGGCAGGGTCCGAGTGAGCAGTTCTTC. Translated, it gives CASSLGQGPSEQFF.

The gene calls are TRBV9 and TRBJ2-1; D gene ambiguous. The germline CDR1 and CDR2 sequences are SGDLS and YYNGEE. Trimming shortened V by 2 bases and J by 10 bases, and 10 bases separated the two germline ends. This CDR3 is built from 12 residues. The CDR3 spells CASSVPPSEQFF. The CDR3 region has the DNA TGTGCCAGCAGCGTCCCCCCCAGCGAGCAGTTCTTC.

This sequence joins TRBV5-4 and TRBJ2-1; 14 positions match TRBD2. Germline trimming cut 4 bases from V and 7 bases from J; bases unmatched to any gene: 4. Germline-derived CDR1 and CDR2 are SGHNT and YYREEE (reference sequence). The CDR3 loop spans 15 amino acids. The CDR3 loop reads CASSQTSGRENEQFF. The CDR3, as DNA: TGTGCCAGCAGCCAGACTAGCGGGAGGGAAAATGAGCAGTTCTTC.

This clonotype has just a few counts. The chain employs TRBV12-3 or TRBV12-4 and TRBJ2-1; D gene ambiguous. This CDR3 region has 11 residues. Trimming cost V 7 bases and J 6 bases, with 7 bases left between them. The CDR3 loop reads CASTRSNEQFF. DNA for the CDR3: TGTGCCAGCACCCGATCCAATGAGCAGTTCTTC.

V and J are TRBV20-1 and TRBJ1-5; tentatively, D is TRBD1 (5 bases). With 5 bases removed from V and 2 bases from J, the gap between germline ends came to 13 bases. Germline V gives CDR1 DFQATT, CDR2 SNEGSKA (reference sequence). The CDR3 covers 14 residues. CDR3 DNA sequence: TGCAGTGCTGCCCGAGGGGATGGCAATCAGCCCCAGCATTTT. Translation: CSAARGDGNQPQHF.

The count of this clonotype is one. The chain carries TRBV12-3 or TRBV12-4 and TRBJ2-2; D is uncertain. The CDR3 has 13 residues. The germline V and J ends were trimmed by 4 bases and 4 bases, with 7 bases remaining between them. CDR3 protein: CASSSPSTGELFF. The CDR3 region has the DNA TGTGCCAGCAGTTCCCCCTCCACCGGGGAGCTGTTTTTT.

This chain joins TRBV2 and TRBJ1-2; possibly TRBD1 for D (5 bases). Germline V gene sequence: CDR1 SNHLY, CDR2 FYNNEI. The CDR3 spans 13 residues. V lost 2 bases and J lost 2, with 6 bases in between. The chain's CDR3 is CASSEYRNYGYTF. The CDR3 nucleotides are TGTGCCAGCAGTGAATACAGGAACTATGGCTACACCTTC.

This clonotype came up a few times. This chain links TRBV27 with TRBJ1-2, with 7 bases identical to TRBD1. The CDR3 contains 16 residues. The germline V gene has CDR1 MNHEY and CDR2 SMNVEV (reference sequence). Losses at the gene ends were 6 bases for V and 0 bases for J; bases not matched to a gene: 10. CDR3 loop: CASSRNPGQTNYGYTF. CDR3 nucleotide sequence: TGTGCCAGCAGCCGTAACCCGGGACAGACTAACTATGGCTACACCTTC.

V gene TRBV12-3 or TRBV12-4 combines with J gene TRBJ2-5; no reliable D call. TRBJ2-1 explains the end of the DNA better; the J call may be wrong. The CDR3 loop spans 13 amino acids. CDR3 region: CASSFTVPETQFF. The CDR3 DNA sequence: TGTGCCAGCAGTTTTACAGTTCCAGAGACCCAGTTCTTC.

The chain links TRBV19 to TRBJ1-1; D is perhaps TRBD1 (5 bases). Trimming stripped 2 bases from V and 1 base from J, with 17 bases between. The CDR3 covers 17 residues. The germline CDR1 and CDR2 sequences are LNHDA and SQIVND (reference sequence). The DNA for the CDR3 is TGTGCCAGTAGTATATCCAAGGTGGGGCAGGGGAACACTGAAGCTTTCTTT. This sequence encodes CASSISKVGQGNTEAFF.

This clonotype was counted a few times. The chain couples TRBV11-2 to TRBJ2-1, with 11 nucleotides matching TRBD2. This CDR3 comprises 16 residues. Germline V gene sequence: CDR1 SGHAT, CDR2 FQNNGV. V was clipped by 4 bases and J by 4 bases; unmatched bases: 6. CDR3 sequence (DNA): TGTGCCAGCAGCTCAACCGGGACTAGCGGATACAATGAGCAGTTCTTC. It encodes CASSSTGTSGYNEQFF.

This chain joins TRBV7-9 and TRBJ1-4, with 8 bases lining up with TRBD1. Trimming cost V 7 bases and J 6 bases; bases outside gene matches: 7. The germline CDR1 and CDR2 sequences are SEHNR and FQNEAQ (reference sequence). The CDR3 consists of 14 residues. The CDR3 protein is CASTTDRVDEKLFF. CDR3 in DNA: TGTGCCAGCACCACGGACAGGGTCGATGAAAAACTGTTTTTT.

This clonotype was counted many times. V gene TRBV29-1 combines with J gene TRBJ2-5, with no clear D. The CDR3 runs to 12 residues. Germline V gene lookup returns CDR1 SQVTM and CDR2 ANQGSEA. The V end lost 2 bases, the J end lost 4 bases, and 8 bases lay between the germline ends. Written as DNA, the CDR3 is TGCAGCGTTGAACGGAGTGTAGAGACCCAGTACTTC. Its translation is CSVERSVETQYF.

This clonotype was seen only a few times. The chain combines TRBV5-1 with TRBJ2-1; D unresolved. Gene TRBJ2-7 matches the end of the DNA better, so the J call may be wrong. The CDR3 length is 15 residues. CDR1 is SGHRS, CDR2 YFSETQ, per germline. Written as DNA, the CDR3 is TGCGCCAGCAGCCCGGTCCGGCGCTCCTACAATGAGCAGTACTTC. Translating gives CASSPVRRSYNEQYF.

This clonotype has at least ten counts. The chain uses TRBV7-8 and TRBJ2-5, with 7 bases aligning to TRBD1. This CDR3 region has 14 residues. CDR1 is SGHVS and CDR2 is FQNEAQ in the germline V gene. After removal of 1 base from V and 5 bases from J, the junction contained 4 bases not matched to a gene. The chain's CDR3 is CASSLVRGQETQYF. In DNA, the CDR3 is TGTGCCAGCAGCTTAGTGAGGGGGCAGGAGACCCAGTACTTC.

The CDR3 coding sequence is TGCGCCAGCAGCCAAGGACTGGGACTAACTGAAGCTTTCTTT. Amino acid sequence: CASSQGLGLTEAFF. The chain employs TRBV4-1 and TRBJ1-1; D is possibly TRBD1 (5 bases). Looked up from germline, CDR1 is MGHRA and CDR2 is YSYEKL. This CDR3 spans 14 amino acids. V was trimmed by 1 base and J by 5 bases, leaving 11 bases between them.

This chain joins TRBV6-5 and TRBJ2-7, with a possible D match to TRBD2 (6 bases). V lost 3 bases and J 1 base, leaving 16 bases between the germline ends. This CDR3 is 16 amino acids long. Germline CDR1 reads MNHEY; CDR2 reads SVGAGI. Here the CDR3 reads CASSYGSSGRSYEQYF. The CDR3 nucleotides are TGTGCCAGCAGTTATGGTTCTAGTGGGAGGTCCTACGAGCAGTACTTC.

The rearrangement joins TRBV6-1 to TRBJ1-5; possibly TRBD1 for D (6 bases). The germline CDR1 and CDR2 sequences are MNHNS and SASEGT. The CDR3 has 15 amino acids. V lost 6 bases, J lost 5 bases, and 17 bases lay in between. In DNA form, the CDR3 reads TGTGCCAGCAGCCCTGAGGGGGTAGGGTATCAGCCCCAGCATTTT. It codes for CASSPEGVGYQPQHF.

V gene TRBV12-5 combines with J gene TRBJ2-2; 8 bases map to TRBD1. The trim removed 1 base at V and 5 bases at J, leaving 0 bases unmatched. CDR1 is LGHNT and CDR2 is FRNRAP in the germline V gene. The CDR3 totals 14 residues. The CDR3 DNA is TGTGCTAGTGGTTTGGGACAGGGGACCGGGGAGCTGTTTTTT. Residues: CASGLGQGTGELFF.

The chain links TRBV29-1 to TRBJ1-2; D is ambiguous. V lost 5 bases and J lost 0, with 19 bases in between. The germline gives CDR1 SQVTM, CDR2 ANQGSEA. This CDR3 spans 16 amino acids. The DNA of the CDR3 is TGCAGCGTTATCATTGTTGCCGGGAACACTAACTATGGCTACACCTTC. This sequence encodes CSVIIVAGNTNYGYTF. The variable domain in full, completed from reference TRBV29-1 and TRBJ1-2, reads SAVISQKPSRDICQRGTSLTIQCQVDSQVTMMFWYRQQPGQSLTLIATANQGSEATYESGFVIDKFPISRPNLTFSTLTVSNMSPEDSSIYLCSVIIVAGNTNYGYTFGSGTRLTVV.

The J gene is TRBJ2-7, the V gene TRBV3-1; TRBD2 matches 7 bases. V shed 0 bases and J 7 bases; nucleotides not matched to a gene: 15. In germline, CDR1 is LGHDT, CDR2 YNNKEL (reference sequence). The CDR3 sequence is 17 residues long. The CDR3 protein is CASSQDWTGGTRNEQYF. The DNA for the CDR3 is TGTGCCAGCAGCCAAGATTGGACGGGAGGAACGAGGAATGAGCAGTACTTC.

The chain carries TRBV3-1 and TRBJ2-5, with D possibly matching TRBD2 (7 bases). This CDR3 has 13 amino acids. Trimming removed 10 bases from V and 1 base from J, with 13 bases in between. Germline values: CDR1 LGHDT, CDR2 YNNKEL (reference sequence). The CDR3 loop reads CATLRGGQETQYF. In nucleotides, the CDR3 is TGTGCCACCCTAAGGGGGGGCCAAGAGACCCAGTACTTC.

V gene TRBV6-1 combines with J gene TRBJ2-7; D remains unclear. Germline V gives CDR1 MNHNS, CDR2 SASEGT. V lost 6 bases and J 4 bases, leaving 13 bases between the germline ends. The CDR3 spans 13 residues. This CDR3 is CASRLTDQYEQYF. The CDR3, as DNA: TGTGCCAGCAGACTCACGGACCAATACGAGCAGTACTTC.